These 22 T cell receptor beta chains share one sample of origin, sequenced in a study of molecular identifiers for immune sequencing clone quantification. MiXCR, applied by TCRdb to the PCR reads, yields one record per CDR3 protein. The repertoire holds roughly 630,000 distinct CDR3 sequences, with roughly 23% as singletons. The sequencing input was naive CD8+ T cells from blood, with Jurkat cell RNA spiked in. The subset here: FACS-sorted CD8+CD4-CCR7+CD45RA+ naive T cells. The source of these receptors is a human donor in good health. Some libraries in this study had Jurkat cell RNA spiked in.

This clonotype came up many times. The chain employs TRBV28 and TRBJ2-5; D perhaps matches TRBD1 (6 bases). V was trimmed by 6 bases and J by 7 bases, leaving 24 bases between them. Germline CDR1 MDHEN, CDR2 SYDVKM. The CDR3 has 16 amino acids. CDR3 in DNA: TGTGCCAGCAGGGAAACAGGGTGGGACCAAGGCGGGACCCAGTACTTC. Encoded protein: CASRETGWDQGGTQYF.

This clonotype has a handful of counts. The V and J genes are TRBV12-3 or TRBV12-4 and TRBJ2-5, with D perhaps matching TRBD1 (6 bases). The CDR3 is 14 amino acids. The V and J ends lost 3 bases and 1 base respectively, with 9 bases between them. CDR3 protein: CASSFLDSQETQYF. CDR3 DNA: TGTGCCAGCAGTTTTCTGGACAGCCAAGAGACCCAGTACTTC.

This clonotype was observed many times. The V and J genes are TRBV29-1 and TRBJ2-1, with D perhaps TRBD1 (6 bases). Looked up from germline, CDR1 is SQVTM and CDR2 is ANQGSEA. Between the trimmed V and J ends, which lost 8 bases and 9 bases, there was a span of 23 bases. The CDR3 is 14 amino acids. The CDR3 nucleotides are TGCAGCCCAGGAGGTCCGGCGGAAGGGGGTGAGCAGTTCTTC. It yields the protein CSPGGPAEGGEQFF.

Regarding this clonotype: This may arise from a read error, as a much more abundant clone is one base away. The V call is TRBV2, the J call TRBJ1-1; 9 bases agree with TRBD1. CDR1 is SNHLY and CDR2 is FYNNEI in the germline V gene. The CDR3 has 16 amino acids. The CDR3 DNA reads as TGTGCCAGCAGTGAACGCGGACAGGGGAAGAACACTGTAGCTTTCTTT. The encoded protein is CASSERGQGKNTVAFF. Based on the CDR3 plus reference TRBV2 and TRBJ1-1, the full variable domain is EPEVTQTPSHQVTQMGQEVILRCVPISNHLYFYWYRQILGQKVEFLVSFYNNEISEKSEIFDDQFSVERPDGSNFTLKIRSTKLEDSAMYFCASSERGQGKNTVAFFGQGTRLTVV.

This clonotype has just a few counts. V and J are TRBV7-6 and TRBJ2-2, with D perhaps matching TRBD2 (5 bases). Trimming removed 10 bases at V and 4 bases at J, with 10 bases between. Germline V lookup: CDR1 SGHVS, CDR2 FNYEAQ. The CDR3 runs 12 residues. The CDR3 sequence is CAIQRGTGELFF. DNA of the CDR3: TGTGCCATACAACGGGGCACCGGGGAGCTGTTTTTT.

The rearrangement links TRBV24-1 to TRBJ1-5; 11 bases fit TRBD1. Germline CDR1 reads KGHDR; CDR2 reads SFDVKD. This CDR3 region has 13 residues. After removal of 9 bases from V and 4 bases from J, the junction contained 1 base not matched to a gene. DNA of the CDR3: TGTGCCACCGGACAGGGGGCAAATCAGCCCCAGCATTTT. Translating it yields CATGQGANQPQHF.

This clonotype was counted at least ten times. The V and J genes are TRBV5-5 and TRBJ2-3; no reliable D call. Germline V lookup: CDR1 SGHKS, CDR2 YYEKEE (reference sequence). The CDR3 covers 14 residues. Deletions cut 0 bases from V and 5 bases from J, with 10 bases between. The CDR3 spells CASSLATNLDTQYF. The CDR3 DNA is TGTGCCAGCAGCTTGGCTACCAACCTAGATACGCAGTATTTT.

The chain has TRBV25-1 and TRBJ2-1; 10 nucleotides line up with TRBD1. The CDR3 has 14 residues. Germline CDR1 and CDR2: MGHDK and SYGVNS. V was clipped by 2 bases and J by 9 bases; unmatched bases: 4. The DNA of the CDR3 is TGTGCCAGCAGTGAAGGACAGGGGGAGAGTGAGCAGTTCTTC. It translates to CASSEGQGESEQFF. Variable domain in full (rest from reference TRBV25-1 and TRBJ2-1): EADIYQTPRYLVIGTGKKITLECSQTMGHDKMYWYQQDPGMELHLIHYSYGVNSTEKGDLSSESTVSRIRTEHFPLTLESARPSHTSQYLCASSEGQGESEQFFGPGTRLTVL.

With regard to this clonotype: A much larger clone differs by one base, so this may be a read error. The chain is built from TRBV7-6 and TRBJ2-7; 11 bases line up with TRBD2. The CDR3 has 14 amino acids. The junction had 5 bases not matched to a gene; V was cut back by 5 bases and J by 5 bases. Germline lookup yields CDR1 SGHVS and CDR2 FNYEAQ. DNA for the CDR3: TGTGCCAGCAGCCCGTTAGCGGGGGGGGACGAGCAGTACTTC. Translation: CASSPLAGGDEQYF.

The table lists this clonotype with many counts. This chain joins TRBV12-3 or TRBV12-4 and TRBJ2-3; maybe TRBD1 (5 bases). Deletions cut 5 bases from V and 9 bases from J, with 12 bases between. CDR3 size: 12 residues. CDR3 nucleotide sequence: TGTGCCAGCAGTCCTTCGGCAGGGACGCAGTATTTT. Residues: CASSPSAGTQYF.

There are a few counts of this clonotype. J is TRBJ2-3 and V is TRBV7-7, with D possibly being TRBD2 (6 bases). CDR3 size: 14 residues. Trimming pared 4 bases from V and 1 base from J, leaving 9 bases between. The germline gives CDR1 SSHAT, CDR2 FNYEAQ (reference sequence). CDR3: CASSWGDGTDTQYF. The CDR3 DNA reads TGTGCCAGCAGCTGGGGGGATGGCACAGATACGCAGTATTTT.

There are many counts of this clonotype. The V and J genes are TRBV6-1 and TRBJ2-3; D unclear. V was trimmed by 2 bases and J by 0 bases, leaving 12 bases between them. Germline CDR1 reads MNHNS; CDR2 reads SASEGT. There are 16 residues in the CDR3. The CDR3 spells CASSESGVTSTDTQYF. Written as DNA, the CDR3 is TGTGCCAGCAGTGAATCAGGAGTAACTAGCACAGATACGCAGTATTTT.

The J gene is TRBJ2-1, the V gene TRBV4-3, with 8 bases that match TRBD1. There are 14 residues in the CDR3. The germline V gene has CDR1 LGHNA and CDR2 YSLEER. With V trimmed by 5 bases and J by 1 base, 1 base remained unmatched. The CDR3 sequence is CASSGTGSYNEQFF. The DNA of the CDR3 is TGCGCCAGCAGCGGGACAGGATCCTACAATGAGCAGTTCTTC.

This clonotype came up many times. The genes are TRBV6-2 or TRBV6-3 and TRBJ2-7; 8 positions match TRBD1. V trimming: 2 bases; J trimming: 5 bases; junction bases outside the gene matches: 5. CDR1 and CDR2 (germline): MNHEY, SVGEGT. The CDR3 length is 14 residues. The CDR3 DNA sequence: TGTGCCAGCAGTTACCAGGGGGCTTCGCACGAGCAGTACTTC. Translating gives CASSYQGASHEQYF.

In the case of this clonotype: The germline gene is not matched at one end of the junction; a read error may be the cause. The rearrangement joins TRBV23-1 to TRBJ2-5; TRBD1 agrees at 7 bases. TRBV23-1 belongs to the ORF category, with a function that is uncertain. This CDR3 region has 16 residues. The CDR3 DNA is TGCGCCAGCAGGCTCCCCACAGGGGACCGCCAAGAGACCCGGTACTTC. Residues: CASRLPTGDRQETRYF.

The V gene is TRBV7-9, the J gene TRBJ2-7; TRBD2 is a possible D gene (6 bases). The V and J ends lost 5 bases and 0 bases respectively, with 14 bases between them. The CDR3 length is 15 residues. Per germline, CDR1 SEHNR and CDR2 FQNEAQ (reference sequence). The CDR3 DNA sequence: TGTGCCAGCAGCCCGGGGGTCATATGCTCCTACGAGCAGTACTTC. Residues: CASSPGVICSYEQYF.

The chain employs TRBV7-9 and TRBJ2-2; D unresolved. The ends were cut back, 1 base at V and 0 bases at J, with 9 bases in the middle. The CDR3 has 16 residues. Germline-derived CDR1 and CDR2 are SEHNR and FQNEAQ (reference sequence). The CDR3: CASSLDLGSNTGELFF. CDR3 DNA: TGTGCCAGCAGCTTAGACTTAGGCTCGAACACCGGGGAGCTGTTTTTT.

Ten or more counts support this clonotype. DNA for the CDR3: TGCGCCAGCAGCACTGGACAGGGGATGACATCCAAAAACATTCAGTACTTC. Residues: CASSTGQGMTSKNIQYF. This rearrangement joins TRBV5-1 to TRBJ2-4; 9 positions agree with TRBD1. Per the germline V gene, CDR1 is SGHRS and CDR2 is YFSETQ. With 4 bases clipped from V and 2 bases from J, the junction kept 10 bases outside the gene matches. The CDR3 loop spans 17 amino acids.

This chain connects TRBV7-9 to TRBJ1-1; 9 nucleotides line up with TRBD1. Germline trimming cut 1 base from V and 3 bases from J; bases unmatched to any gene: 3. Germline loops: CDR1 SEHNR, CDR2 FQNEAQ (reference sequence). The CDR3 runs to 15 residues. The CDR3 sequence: CASSLERQGDTEAFF. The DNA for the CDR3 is TGTGCCAGCAGCTTAGAGAGACAGGGGGACACTGAAGCTTTCTTT.

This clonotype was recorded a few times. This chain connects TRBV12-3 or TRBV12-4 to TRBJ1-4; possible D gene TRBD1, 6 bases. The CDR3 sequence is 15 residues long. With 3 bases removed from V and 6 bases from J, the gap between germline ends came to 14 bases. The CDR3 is CASSFAGEEDEKLFF. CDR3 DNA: TGTGCCAGCAGTTTCGCAGGGGAAGAAGATGAAAAACTGTTTTTT.

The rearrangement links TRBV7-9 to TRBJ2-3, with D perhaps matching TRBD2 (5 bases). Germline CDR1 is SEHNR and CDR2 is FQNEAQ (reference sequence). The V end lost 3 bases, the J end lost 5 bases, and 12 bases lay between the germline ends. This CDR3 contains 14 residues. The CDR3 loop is CASSFGLGVDTQYF. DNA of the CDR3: TGTGCCAGCAGCTTTGGACTGGGAGTAGATACGCAGTATTTT.

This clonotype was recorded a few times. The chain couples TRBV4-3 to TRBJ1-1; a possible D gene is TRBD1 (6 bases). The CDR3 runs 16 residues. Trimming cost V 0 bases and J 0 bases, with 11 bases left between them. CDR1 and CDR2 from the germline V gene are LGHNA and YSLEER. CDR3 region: CASSQDSRGLNTEAFF. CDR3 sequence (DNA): TGCGCCAGCAGCCAAGACAGCAGGGGTCTGAACACTGAAGCTTTCTTT.